A selection of T cell receptor beta chains follows, all from one sample in a study of T-cell reconstitution after alpha-beta-depleted transplantation in children. TCRdb independently ran MiXCR on the PCR reads; one entry per CDR3 protein. Found here are hundreds of thousands of distinct CDR3 sequences, approximately 10% of them singletons; the top ten hold 5% to 7%. The sequencing used PBMCs from the stem cell graft donor, collected from the stem cell graft. The receptors here all came from a human donor who donated a stem cell graft to a child with acute lymphoblastic leukemia. Both conserved end residues are part of each CDR3. The order of the fields is J gene, V gene, CDR3 protein.

TRBJ1-3	TRBV29-1	CSVVESPFSGNTIYF
TRBJ2-1	TRBV20-1	CSASVVSSYNEQFF
TRBJ2-5	TRBV12-3/TRBV12-4	CATSLDGTETQYF
TRBJ2-3	TRBV10-3	CATRDRVADTQYF
TRBJ1-2	TRBV5-1	CASRGEPGQHYGYTF
TRBJ1-6	TRBV6-2/TRBV6-3	CASSYTGGMPPLHF
TRBJ2-3	TRBV5-6	CATREGQGKSYTQYF
TRBJ2-7	TRBV30	CAWRGGLDYEQYF
TRBJ2-6	TRBV28	CASSVVNRGPNSGANVLTF
TRBJ1-6	TRBV6-5	CASSYSASTGSRSPLHF